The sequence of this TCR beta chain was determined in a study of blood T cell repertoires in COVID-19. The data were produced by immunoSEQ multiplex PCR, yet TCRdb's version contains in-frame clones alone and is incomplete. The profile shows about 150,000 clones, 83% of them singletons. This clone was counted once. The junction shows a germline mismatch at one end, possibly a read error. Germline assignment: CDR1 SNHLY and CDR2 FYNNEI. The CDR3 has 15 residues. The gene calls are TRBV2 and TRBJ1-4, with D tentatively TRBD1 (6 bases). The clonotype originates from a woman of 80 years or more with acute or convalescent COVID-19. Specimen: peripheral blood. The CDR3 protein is CASSEGGLPNEKLFF. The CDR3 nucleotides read TGTGCCAGCAGCGAAGGGGGGCTACCTAATGAAAAACTGTTTTTT.